Described below is a single T cell receptor (beta chain) sequence and its context. This specimen comes from a study of control samples from healthy donors and cancer patients. CDR1 MNHNY and CDR2 SVGAGI come from the germline V gene (reference sequence). This CDR3 region has 13 residues. With 6 bases removed from V and 5 bases from J, the gap between germline ends came to 14 bases. Clones were sequenced by immunoSEQ multiplex PCR, and TCRdb holds only the in-frame ones, with some missing. Here the sample spans some 80,000 clones, approximately 92% being singletons. The chain uses TRBV6-6 and TRBJ2-7; a possible D gene is TRBD2 (6 bases). Input material: blood. The receptor was isolated from a woman aged 55 to 70 in good health. For the CDR3, the DNA is TGTGCCAGCAGGACTAGAACGGGGAACGAGCAGTACTTC. This codes for CASRTRTGNEQYF.